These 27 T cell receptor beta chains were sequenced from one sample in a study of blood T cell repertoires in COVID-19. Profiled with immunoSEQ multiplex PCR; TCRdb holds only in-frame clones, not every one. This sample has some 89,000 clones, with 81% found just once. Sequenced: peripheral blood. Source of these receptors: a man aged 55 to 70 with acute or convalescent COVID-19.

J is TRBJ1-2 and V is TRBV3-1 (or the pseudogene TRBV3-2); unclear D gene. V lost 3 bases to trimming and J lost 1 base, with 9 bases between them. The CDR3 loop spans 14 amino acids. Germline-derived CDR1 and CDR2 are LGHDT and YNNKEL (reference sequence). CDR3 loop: CASSHSNRNYGYTF. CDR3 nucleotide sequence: TGTGCCAGCAGCCATAGTAACCGTAACTATGGCTACACCTTC.

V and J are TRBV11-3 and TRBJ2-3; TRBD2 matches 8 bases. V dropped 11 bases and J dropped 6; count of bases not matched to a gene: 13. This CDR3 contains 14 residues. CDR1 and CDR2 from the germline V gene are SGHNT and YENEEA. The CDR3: CAGGGRGGRDTQYF. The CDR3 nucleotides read TGTGCCGGGGGCGGTCGGGGGGGCAGGGATACGCAGTATTTT.

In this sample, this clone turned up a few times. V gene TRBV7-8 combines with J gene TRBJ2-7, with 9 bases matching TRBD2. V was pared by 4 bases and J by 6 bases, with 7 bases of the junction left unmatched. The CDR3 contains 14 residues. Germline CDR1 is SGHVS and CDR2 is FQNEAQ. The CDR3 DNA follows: TGTGCCAGCAGCTCTATTGGACTAGCGCGCGAGCAGTACTTC. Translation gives CASSSIGLAREQYF.

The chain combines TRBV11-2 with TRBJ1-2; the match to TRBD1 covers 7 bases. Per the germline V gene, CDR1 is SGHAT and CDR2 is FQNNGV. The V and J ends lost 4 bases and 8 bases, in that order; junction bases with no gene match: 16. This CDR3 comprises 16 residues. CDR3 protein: CASSSLQGRRLEGYTF. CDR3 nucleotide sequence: TGTGCCAGCAGCTCATTACAGGGGAGACGCCTCGAGGGCTACACCTTC.

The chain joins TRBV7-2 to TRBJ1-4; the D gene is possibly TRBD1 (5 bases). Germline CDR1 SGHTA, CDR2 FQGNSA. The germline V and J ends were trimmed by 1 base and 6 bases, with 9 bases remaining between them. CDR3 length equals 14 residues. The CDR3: CASSLGRAHEKLFF. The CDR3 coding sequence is TGTGCCAGCAGCTTAGGCAGGGCCCATGAAAAACTGTTTTTT.

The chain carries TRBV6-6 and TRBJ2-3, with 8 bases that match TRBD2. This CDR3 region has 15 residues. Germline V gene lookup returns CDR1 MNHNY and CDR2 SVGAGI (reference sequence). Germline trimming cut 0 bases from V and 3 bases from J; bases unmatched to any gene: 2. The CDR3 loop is CASSYSGGGTDTQYF. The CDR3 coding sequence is TGTGCCAGCAGTTACTCTGGCGGGGGGACAGATACGCAGTATTTT.

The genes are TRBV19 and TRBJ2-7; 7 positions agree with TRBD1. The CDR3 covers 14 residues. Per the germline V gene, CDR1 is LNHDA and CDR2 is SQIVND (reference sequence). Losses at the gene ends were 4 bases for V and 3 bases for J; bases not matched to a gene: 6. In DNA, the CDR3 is TGTGCCAGTAGTACACAGGGGTCTGACTACGAGCAGTACTTC. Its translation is CASSTQGSDYEQYF.

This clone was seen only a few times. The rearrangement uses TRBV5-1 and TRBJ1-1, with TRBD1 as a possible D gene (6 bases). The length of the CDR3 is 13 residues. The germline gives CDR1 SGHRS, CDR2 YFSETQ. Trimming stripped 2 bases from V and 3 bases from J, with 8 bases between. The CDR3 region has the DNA TGCGCCAGCAGCTTCGGACAGCACACTGAAGCTTTCTTT. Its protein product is CASSFGQHTEAFF.

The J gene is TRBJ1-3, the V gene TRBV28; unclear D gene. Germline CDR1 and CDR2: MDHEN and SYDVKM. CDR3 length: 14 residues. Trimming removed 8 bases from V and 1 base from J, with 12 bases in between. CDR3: CASVAAGSGNTIYF. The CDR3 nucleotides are TGTGCCAGCGTAGCGGCTGGGTCTGGAAACACCATATATTTT.

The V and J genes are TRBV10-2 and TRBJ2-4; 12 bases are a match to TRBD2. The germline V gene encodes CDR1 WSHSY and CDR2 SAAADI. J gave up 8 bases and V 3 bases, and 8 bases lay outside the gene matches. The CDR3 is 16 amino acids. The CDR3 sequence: CASSDLAGGRGDIQYF. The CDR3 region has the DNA TGCGCCAGCAGTGATCTAGCGGGGGGGCGAGGCGACATTCAGTACTTC.

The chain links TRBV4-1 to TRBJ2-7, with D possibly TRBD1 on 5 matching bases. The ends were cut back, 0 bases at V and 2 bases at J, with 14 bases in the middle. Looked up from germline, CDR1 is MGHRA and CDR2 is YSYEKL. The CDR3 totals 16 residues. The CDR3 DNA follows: TGCGCCAGCAGCCAAGATCGAGTCCAGGGAACCTACGAGCAGTACTTC. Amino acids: CASSQDRVQGTYEQYF.

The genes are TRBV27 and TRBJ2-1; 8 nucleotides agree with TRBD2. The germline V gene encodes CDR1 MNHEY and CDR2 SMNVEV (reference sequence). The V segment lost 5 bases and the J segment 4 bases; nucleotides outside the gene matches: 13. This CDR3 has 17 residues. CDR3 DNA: TGTGCCAGCAGTCTGTTCAGGGCTAGCGGGTTATACAATGAGCAGTTCTTC. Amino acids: CASSLFRASGLYNEQFF.

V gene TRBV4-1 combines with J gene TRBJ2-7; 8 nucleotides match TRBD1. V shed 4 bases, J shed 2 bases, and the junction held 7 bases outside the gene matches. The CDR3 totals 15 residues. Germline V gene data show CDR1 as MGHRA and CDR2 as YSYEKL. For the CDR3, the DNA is TGCGCCAGCAGCCGCGAGAGACAGGGGCCCTACGAGCAGTACTTC. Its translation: CASSRERQGPYEQYF.

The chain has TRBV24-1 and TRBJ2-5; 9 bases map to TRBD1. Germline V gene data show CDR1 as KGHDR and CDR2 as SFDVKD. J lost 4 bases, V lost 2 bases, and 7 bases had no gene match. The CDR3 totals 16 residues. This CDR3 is CATSDSDRGFRETQYF. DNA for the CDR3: TGTGCCACCAGTGATTCCGACAGGGGGTTTAGAGAGACCCAGTACTTC.

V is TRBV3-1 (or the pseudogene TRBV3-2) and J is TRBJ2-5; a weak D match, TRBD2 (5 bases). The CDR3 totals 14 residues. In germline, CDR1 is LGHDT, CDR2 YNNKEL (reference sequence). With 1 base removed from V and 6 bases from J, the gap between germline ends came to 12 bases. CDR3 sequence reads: CASSQVAGVQTQYF. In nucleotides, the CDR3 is TGTGCCAGCAGCCAAGTGGCCGGGGTACAGACCCAGTACTTC.

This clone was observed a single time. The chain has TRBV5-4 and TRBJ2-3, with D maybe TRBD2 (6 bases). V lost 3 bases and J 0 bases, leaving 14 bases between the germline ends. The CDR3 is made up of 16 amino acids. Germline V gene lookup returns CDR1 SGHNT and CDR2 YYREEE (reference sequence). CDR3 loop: CASSSFRGFSTDTQYF. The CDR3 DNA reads TGTGCCAGCAGCTCTTTTCGGGGGTTTAGCACAGATACGCAGTATTTT.

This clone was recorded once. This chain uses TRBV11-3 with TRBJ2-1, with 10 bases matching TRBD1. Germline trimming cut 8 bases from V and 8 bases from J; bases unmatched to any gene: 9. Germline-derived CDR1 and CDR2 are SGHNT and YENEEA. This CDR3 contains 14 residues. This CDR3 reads CASARGTGVDEQFF. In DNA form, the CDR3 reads TGTGCCAGCGCCCGAGGGACAGGGGTCGATGAGCAGTTCTTC.

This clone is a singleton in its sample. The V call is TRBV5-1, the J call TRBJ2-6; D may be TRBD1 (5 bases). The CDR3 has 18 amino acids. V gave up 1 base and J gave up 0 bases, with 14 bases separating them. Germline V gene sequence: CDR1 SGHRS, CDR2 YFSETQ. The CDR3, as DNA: TGCGCCAGCAGCTTGTTTCAAGGGGCCAGCTCTGGGGCCAACGTCCTGACTTTC. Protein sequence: CASSLFQGASSGANVLTF.

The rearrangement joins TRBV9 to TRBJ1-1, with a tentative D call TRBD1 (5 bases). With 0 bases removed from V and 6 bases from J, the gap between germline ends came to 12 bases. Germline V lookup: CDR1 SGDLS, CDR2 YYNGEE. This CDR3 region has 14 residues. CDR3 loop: CASSVGGPRAEAFF. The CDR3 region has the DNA TGTGCCAGCAGCGTAGGGGGCCCTAGGGCTGAAGCTTTCTTT.

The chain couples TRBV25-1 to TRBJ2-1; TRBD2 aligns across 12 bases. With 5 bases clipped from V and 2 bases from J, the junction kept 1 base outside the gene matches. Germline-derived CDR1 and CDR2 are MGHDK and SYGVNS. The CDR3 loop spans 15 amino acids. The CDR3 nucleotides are TGTGCCAGCAGTCTAGCGGGAGGGCCCTACAATGAGCAGTTCTTC. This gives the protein CASSLAGGPYNEQFF.

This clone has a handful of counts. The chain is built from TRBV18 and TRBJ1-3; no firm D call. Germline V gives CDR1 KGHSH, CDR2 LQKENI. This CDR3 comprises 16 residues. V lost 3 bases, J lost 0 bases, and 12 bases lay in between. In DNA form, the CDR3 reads TGTGCCAGCTCACCGGGCAGCATGATCTCTGGAAACACCATATATTTT. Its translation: CASSPGSMISGNTIYF.

The CDR3 DNA is TGTGCCAGCAGTTCCATAGCGGGGGCTACCGAGCAGTACTTC. Residues: CASSSIAGATEQYF. The rearrangement joins TRBV6-5 to TRBJ2-7; TRBD2 agrees at 9 bases. The V and J ends lost 4 bases and 6 bases, in that order; junction bases with no gene match: 7. Germline V gene data show CDR1 as MNHEY and CDR2 as SVGAGI. The CDR3 extends over 14 amino acids.

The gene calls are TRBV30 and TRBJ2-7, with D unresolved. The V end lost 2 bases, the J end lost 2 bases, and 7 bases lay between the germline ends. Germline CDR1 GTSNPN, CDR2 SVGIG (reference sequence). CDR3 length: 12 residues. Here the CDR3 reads CAWSRVAYEQYF. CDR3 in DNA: TGTGCCTGGAGTCGGGTAGCCTACGAGCAGTACTTC.

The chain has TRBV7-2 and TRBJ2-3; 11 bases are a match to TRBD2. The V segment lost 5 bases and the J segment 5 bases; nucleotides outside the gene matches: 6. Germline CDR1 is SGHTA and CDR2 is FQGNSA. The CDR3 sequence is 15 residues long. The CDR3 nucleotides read TGTGCCAGCAGCGTTAGCGGGGGGGCGTTAGATACGCAGTATTTT. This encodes CASSVSGGALDTQYF. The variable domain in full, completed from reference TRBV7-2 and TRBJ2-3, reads GAGVSQSPSNKVTEKGKDVELRCDPISGHTALYWYRQSLGQGLEFLIYFQGNSAPDKSGLPSDRFSAERTGGSVSTLTIQRTQQEDSAVYLCASSVSGGALDTQYFGPGTRLTVL.

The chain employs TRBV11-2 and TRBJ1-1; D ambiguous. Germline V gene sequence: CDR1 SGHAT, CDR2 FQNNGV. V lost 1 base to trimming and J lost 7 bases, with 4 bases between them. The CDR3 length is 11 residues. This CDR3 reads CASSLVDEAFF. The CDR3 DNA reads TGTGCCAGCAGCTTAGTAGATGAAGCTTTCTTT.

DNA for the CDR3: TGTGCCAGCAGCTTAGCGGGCAACACCGGGGAGCTGTTTTTT. This encodes CASSLAGNTGELFF. V is TRBV7-9 and J is TRBJ2-2; D is ambiguous. The V gene lost 0 bases and the J gene lost 2 bases, with 4 bases spanning the gap. In germline, CDR1 is SEHNR, CDR2 FQNEAQ (reference sequence). The CDR3 extends over 14 amino acids.

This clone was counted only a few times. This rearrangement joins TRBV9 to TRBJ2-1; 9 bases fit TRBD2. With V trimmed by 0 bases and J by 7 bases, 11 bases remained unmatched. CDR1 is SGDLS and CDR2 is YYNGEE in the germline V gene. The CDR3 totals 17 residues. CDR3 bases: TGTGCCAGCAGCGTAGGGGGCCGGGCTAGCGGGAAGAATGAGCAGTTCTTC. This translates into CASSVGGRASGKNEQFF. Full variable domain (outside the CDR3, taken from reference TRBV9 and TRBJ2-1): DSGVTQTPKHLITATGQRVTLRCSPRSGDLSVYWYQQSLDQGLQFLIQYYNGEERAKGNILERFSAQQFPDLHSELNLSSLELGDSALYFCASSVGGRASGKNEQFFGPGTRLTVL.